These 12 T cell receptor beta chains were all obtained from the same sample, sequenced in a study of blood T cell repertoires in COVID-19 (dated by TCRdb to the early 2020s). The library was obtained by the immunoSEQ multiplex PCR assay. This is the immuneACCESS table as TCRdb keeps it, with only in-frame sequences that have V and J called. A part of the clones is gone; compared with another copy, unresolved V genes explain less than half, and the rest is unexplained. In all, the sample holds a few hundred thousand clones, and 88% of those were seen once. The ten largest clonotypes hold about 7% of the sample. Sequencing input: peripheral blood. The receptors shown here come from a woman in her 30s who had recovered from COVID-19.

The rearrangement joins TRBV6-2 or TRBV6-3 to TRBJ2-7; possibly TRBD2 for D (6 bases). Trimming left V 2 bases short and J 7 bases short, with 9 bases between. The CDR3 extends over 12 amino acids. Germline V lookup: CDR1 MNHEY, CDR2 SVGEGT. This CDR3 is CASSYGAGEQYF. In nucleotides, the CDR3 is TGTGCCAGCAGTTACGGGGCGGGGGAGCAGTACTTC.

The chain uses TRBV7-8 and TRBJ2-1, with D unclear. CDR1 and CDR2 (germline): SGHVS, FQNEAQ. V shed 5 bases and J shed 4 bases, with 12 bases lying between them. This CDR3 is built from 14 residues. The DNA for the CDR3 is TGTGCCAGCAGCACACCTGGCGGTTACAATGAGCAGTTCTTC. It specifies CASSTPGGYNEQFF.

The chain joins TRBV6-5 to TRBJ1-2; perhaps TRBD1 as D (5 bases). Germline V gene sequence: CDR1 MNHEY, CDR2 SVGAGI. Trimming left V 6 bases short and J 7 bases short, with 18 bases between. The CDR3 length is 14 residues. Here the CDR3 DNA reads TGTGCCAGCAGCTCCGAACAGGAGTTGAGTGGCTACACCTTC. It codes for CASSSEQELSGYTF.

The chain couples TRBV25-1 to TRBJ2-7; possibly TRBD1 for D (5 bases). The CDR3 contains 13 residues. From germline, CDR1 is MGHDK and CDR2 SYGVNS. V lost 6 bases and J lost 1, with 10 bases in between. This chain's CDR3 is CASSKQGSYEQYF. CDR3 DNA sequence: TGTGCCAGCAGCAAGCAGGGATCCTACGAGCAGTACTTC.

Points on this clone: At one of its ends the junction is not consistent with the germline gene, which may arise from a read error. CDR3 amino acids: CASNQDPTGFAGELFF. The DNA of the CDR3 is TGCGCCAGCAACCAAGACCCGACAGGGTTCGCCGGGGAGCTGTTTTTT. The chain couples TRBV4-1 to TRBJ2-2; 7 bases map to TRBD1. Germline CDR1 and CDR2: MGHRA and YSYEKL. This CDR3 is 16 amino acids long.

This chain connects TRBV18 to TRBJ2-7; 8 positions match TRBD2. The V and J ends lost 3 bases and 0 bases, in that order; junction bases with no gene match: 1. Per germline, CDR1 KGHSH and CDR2 LQKENI. The CDR3 has 14 amino acids. CDR3 amino acids: CASSPSGASYEQYF. The DNA of the CDR3 is TGTGCCAGCTCACCTAGCGGGGCCTCCTACGAGCAGTACTTC.

The rearrangement links TRBV29-1 to TRBJ2-5; TRBD2 matches at 8 bases. The germline V gene has CDR1 SQVTM and CDR2 ANQGSEA. Germline trimming cut 7 bases from V and 4 bases from J; bases unmatched to any gene: 14. This CDR3 comprises 15 residues. CDR3 coding DNA: TGCAGCGCTGTCTCCGGGACTAGTAGCGCAGAGACCCAGTACTTC. Its protein is CSAVSGTSSAETQYF.

This chain links TRBV4-1 with TRBJ2-7; 7 bases map to TRBD2. V shed 5 bases, J shed 1 base, and the junction held 2 bases outside the gene matches. The germline CDR1 and CDR2 sequences are MGHRA and YSYEKL. The length of the CDR3 is 13 residues. The CDR3 spells CASSSGASYEQYF. The CDR3 DNA sequence: TGCGCCAGCAGCAGCGGGGCGTCCTACGAGCAGTACTTC.

The J gene is TRBJ1-5, the V gene TRBV6-2 or TRBV6-3; D is unclear. The CDR3 is 15 residues long. V was clipped by 6 bases and J by 4 bases, with 16 bases between them. The germline V gene encodes CDR1 MNHEY and CDR2 SVGEGT. The CDR3 here is CASSRVGRANQPQHF. The CDR3, as DNA: TGTGCCAGCAGCCGGGTAGGGCGGGCTAATCAGCCCCAGCATTTT.

V usage is TRBV7-6 and J usage is TRBJ1-1; 9 bases are a match to TRBD1. The ends lost 5 bases at V and 1 base at J; junction bases unmatched: 5. This CDR3 comprises 15 residues. Germline values: CDR1 SGHVS, CDR2 FNYEAQ. Written as DNA, the CDR3 is TGTGCCAGCAGCATCGGGACAGGGCGGAACACTGAAGCTTTCTTT. It yields the protein CASSIGTGRNTEAFF.

The rearrangement joins TRBV9 to TRBJ2-7; TRBD2 matches at 13 bases. V lost 4 bases and J lost 6; bases outside the gene matches: 13. This CDR3 has 17 residues. Germline values: CDR1 SGDLS, CDR2 YYNGEE. The CDR3: CASSPWTSGGALSEQYF. The CDR3 bases are TGTGCCAGCAGCCCTTGGACTAGCGGGGGTGCCTTGAGCGAGCAGTACTTC.

The rearrangement uses TRBV11-3 and TRBJ2-1, with TRBD2 as a possible D gene (5 bases). The CDR3 loop spans 14 amino acids. Germline loops: CDR1 SGHNT, CDR2 YENEEA. Deletions cut 8 bases from V and 6 bases from J, with 17 bases between. CDR3 sequence reads: CASAFGSGVNEQFF. CDR3 nucleotide sequence: TGTGCCAGCGCCTTCGGGTCCGGGGTCAATGAGCAGTTCTTC. The complete variable domain, with remaining parts taken from reference TRBV11-3 and TRBJ2-1, reads EAGVVQSPRYKIIEKKQPVAFWCNPISGHNTLYWYLQNLGQGPELLIRYENEEAVDDSQLPKDRFSAERLKGVDSTLKIQPAELGDSAVYLCASAFGSGVNEQFFGPGTRLTVL.